This passage covers 4 T cell receptor beta chains from one sample sequenced in a study of T cells in localized non-small cell lung cancer. Produced via immunoSEQ multiplex PCR; TCRdb's table is partial and in-frame only. The data show fewer than 13,000 clones, with roughly 85% seen just once and about 9.1% held by the top ten. Sequencing was performed on peripheral blood, taken before any cancer treatment. Receptors originate from a male donor aged 60 or over with stage III lung adenocarcinoma.

J is TRBJ1-1 and V is TRBV2, with a possible D match to TRBD1 (5 bases). The ends were cut back, 7 bases at V and 8 bases at J, with 17 bases in the middle. Germline V gene lookup returns CDR1 SNHLY and CDR2 FYNNEI. The CDR3 runs to 13 residues. The CDR3, as DNA: TGTGCCAGCATCCAGACAGCAGTCCTCGAAGCTTTCTTT. Its protein is CASIQTAVLEAFF.

This clone was found a few times. The chain joins TRBV19 to TRBJ1-5, with unresolved D. The CDR3 covers 16 residues. The germline V gene encodes CDR1 LNHDA and CDR2 SQIVND (reference sequence). V shed 6 bases and J shed 0 bases, with 15 bases lying between them. CDR3 residues: CASSALLGYSNQPQHF. CDR3 sequence (DNA): TGTGCCAGTAGCGCCTTACTGGGGTATAGCAATCAGCCCCAGCATTTT.

The V call is TRBV2, the J call TRBJ2-1; 8 positions agree with TRBD2. Unmatched junction bases numbered 8, after V lost 6 bases and J lost 10 bases. The length of the CDR3 is 13 residues. CDR1 and CDR2 from the germline V gene are SNHLY and FYNNEI. CDR3 sequence (DNA): TGTGCCAGCAGCCCCGGGACTAGTCTCGAGCAGTTCTTC. This encodes CASSPGTSLEQFF.

This clone was recorded a few times. The V and J genes are TRBV28 and TRBJ1-2, with a weak D call TRBD1 (5 bases). Germline V gene data show CDR1 as MDHEN and CDR2 as SYDVKM. The CDR3 is made up of 15 amino acids. V shed 1 base and J shed 6 bases, with 15 bases lying between them. CDR3 coding DNA: TGTGCCAGCAGTTTATCCCCTCGCAGGGTTAATGGCTACACCTTC. Translating gives CASSLSPRRVNGYTF.